The 18 T cell receptor beta chains below were found in one sample sequenced in a study of tumor-infiltrating lymphocytes in oesophageal squamous cell carcinoma. TCRdb used MiXCR to reprocess the PCR reads, holding one entry per CDR3 protein. The sample gives about 12,000 distinct CDR3 sequences, approximately 54% of which show up once; 24% is in the top ten. The sample was esophageal tumor tissue. The receptor set was obtained from a male donor with esophageal squamous cell carcinoma.

The CDR3, as DNA: TGTGCCAGCAGCTTAGGGGACAGGGGCGAGACCCAGTACTTC. This translates into CASSLGDRGETQYF. This sequence joins TRBV5-4 and TRBJ2-5, with TRBD1 identical over 10 bases. V trimming: 2 bases; J trimming: 5 bases; junction bases outside the gene matches: 3. The CDR3 consists of 14 residues. Germline CDR1 and CDR2: SGHNT and YYREEE (reference sequence).

This rearrangement joins TRBV7-2 to TRBJ2-6; D remains unclear. The J call is in doubt because the DNA end fits TRBJ2-1 better. Germline V gene data show CDR1 as SGHTA and CDR2 as FQGNSA. This CDR3 spans 11 amino acids. CDR3 coding DNA: TGTGCCAGCAGTCTCCACTACGAGCAGTTCTTC. Translation gives CASSLHYEQFF.

CDR3 sequence reads: CASKRGGAFF. CDR3 in DNA: TGTGCCAGCAAAAGGGGGGGAGCTTTCTTT. The chain joins TRBV28 to TRBJ1-1, with D perhaps TRBD1 (6 bases). CDR1 is MDHEN and CDR2 is SYDVKM in the germline V gene. The CDR3 extends over 10 amino acids. Deletions cut 7 bases from V and 10 bases from J, with 10 bases between.

For this clonotype: The junction does not match germline at one end; this may be a read error. The chain has TRBV7-4 and TRBJ2-7, with D perhaps matching TRBD1 or TRBD2 (5 bases each). The length of the CDR3 is 15 residues. Germline V gene lookup returns CDR1 SGHVT and CDR2 SQSDAQ. In DNA, the CDR3 is TGTGCCAGCAGCCACGGGACGGGCGCTATTCCACCCCTCCACTTC. Translation: CASSHGTGAIPPLHF.

The chain uses TRBV7-3 and TRBJ2-5; a weak D match, TRBD2 (6 bases). The J call is uncertain, as TRBJ2-1 better fits the DNA end. This CDR3 spans 15 amino acids. The germline V gene encodes CDR1 SGHTA and CDR2 FQGTGA. The CDR3 DNA reads as TGTGCCAGCAGCCCATTTTCGCGTGGGGGAGGTGAGCAGTTCTTC. Its protein is CASSPFSRGGGEQFF.

There are many counts of this clonotype. This chain joins TRBV7-3 and TRBJ2-3; no firm D call. The germline CDR1 and CDR2 sequences are SGHTA and FQGTGA. This CDR3 spans 14 amino acids. V was trimmed by 1 base and J by 1 base, leaving 6 bases between them. The CDR3 loop is CASSLSRGTDTQYF. The CDR3 region has the DNA TGTGCCAGCAGCTTAAGCCGGGGCACAGATACGCAGTATTTT. Together with reference TRBV7-3 and TRBJ2-3, the CDR3 gives the full variable domain: GAGVSQTPSNKVTEKGKYVELRCDPISGHTALYWYRQSLGQGPEFLIYFQGTGAADDSGLPNDRFFAVRPEGSVSTLKIQRTERGDSAVYLCASSLSRGTDTQYFGPGTRLTVL.

This chain links TRBV28 with TRBJ2-3, with D possibly matching TRBD2 (5 bases). TRBJ2-7 explains the end of the DNA better; the J call may be wrong. This CDR3 contains 15 residues. In germline, CDR1 is MDHEN, CDR2 SYDVKM. CDR3 residues: CASRIGLTTSYEQYF. The CDR3 DNA is TGTGCCAGCAGAATCGGACTCACAACCTCCTACGAGCAGTACTTC.

This clonotype was found many times. The chain joins TRBV5-1 to TRBJ2-7; D gene unclear. V lost 5 bases and J 4 bases, leaving 7 bases between the germline ends. CDR3 length: 11 amino acids. The germline gives CDR1 SGHRS, CDR2 YFSETQ. In DNA form, the CDR3 reads TGCGCCAGCAGTGGAGAGTACGAGCAGTACTTC. This sequence encodes CASSGEYEQYF.

The chain recombines TRBV7-3 with TRBJ2-4; 7 positions agree with TRBD2. The end of the DNA is better explained by TRBJ2-1, so the J call may be wrong. The CDR3 contains 15 residues. Germline V gene sequence: CDR1 SGHTA, CDR2 FQGTGA. The CDR3 loop is CASSSPGLGRTEQFF. CDR3 nucleotide sequence: TGTGCCAGCAGCTCCCCTGGACTAGGTCGGACTGAGCAGTTCTTC.

At least ten counts were recorded for this clonotype. Being one base from a much bigger clone, this may be a read error. The chain carries TRBV7-9 and TRBJ2-5; 8 nucleotides agree with TRBD1. Trimming cost V 6 bases and J 11 bases; bases outside gene matches: 11. Per germline, CDR1 SEHNR and CDR2 FQNEAQ (reference sequence). The CDR3 totals 13 residues. DNA for the CDR3: TGTGCCAGCAGACGACAGGGGTACAATGAGCAGTACTTC. Its translation: CASRRQGYNEQYF.

V and J are TRBV7-8 and TRBJ2-6; 15 nucleotides agree with TRBD2. The end of the DNA is better explained by TRBJ2-5, so the J call may be wrong. Germline lookup yields CDR1 SGHVS and CDR2 FQNEAQ. The CDR3 is 16 amino acids. CDR3 in DNA: TGTGCCAGCAGCTTCCCGGGACTAGCGGGAGGAGAGACCCAGTACTTC. Translation gives CASSFPGLAGGETQYF.

Within the sample, this clonotype is medium-sized. The chain has TRBV11-3 and TRBJ2-5; possible D gene TRBD2, 6 bases. Trimming removed 1 base at V and 4 bases at J, with 13 bases between. From germline, CDR1 is SGHNT and CDR2 YENEEA. There are 15 residues in the CDR3. The CDR3 sequence is CASSLGLRDGETQYF. Here the CDR3 DNA reads TGTGCCAGCAGCTTAGGATTGCGGGACGGAGAGACCCAGTACTTC.

Ten or more counts support this clonotype. The chain links TRBV5-6 to TRBJ2-1, with TRBD2 as a possible D gene (5 bases). CDR1 and CDR2 (germline): SGHDT, YYEEEE. The CDR3 is 16 amino acids. Trimming pared 2 bases from V and 5 bases from J, leaving 17 bases between. The CDR3 DNA follows: TGTGCCAGCAGCTTTTTTGATGGTAGAGCGGACAATGAGCAGTTCTTC. Translating gives CASSFFDGRADNEQFF.

For this clonotype: The junction differs from germline at one of its ends, possibly a read error. CDR3: CASRTTGTSGIANTGELYF. The DNA for the CDR3 is TGTGCCAGCAGGACCACGGGGACTAGCGGGATCGCGAACACCGGGGAGCTGTACTTC. J is TRBJ2-1 and V is TRBV7-3; 13 nucleotides align to TRBD2. CDR1 and CDR2 from the germline V gene are SGHTA and FQGTGA. CDR3 length: 19 amino acids. The complete variable domain, with remaining parts taken from reference TRBV7-3 and TRBJ2-1, reads GAGVSQTPSNKVTEKGKYVELRCDPISGHTALYWYRQSLGQGPEFLIYFQGTGAADDSGLPNDRFFAVRPEGSVSTLKIQRTERGDSAVYLCASRTTGTSGIANTGELYFGPGTRLTVL.

A few counts support this clonotype. V gene TRBV18 combines with J gene TRBJ2-7, with TRBD2 matching 10 bases. CDR1 and CDR2 (germline): KGHSH, LQKENI. This CDR3 is 14 amino acids long. Germline trimming cut 3 bases from V and 6 bases from J; bases unmatched to any gene: 5. CDR3 amino acids: CASSPLAGESEQYF. The CDR3 DNA follows: TGTGCCAGCTCACCGCTAGCGGGAGAAAGCGAGCAGTACTTC.

As to this clonotype: One junction end does not reproduce the germline sequence, and a read error may be involved. V is TRBV12-3 or TRBV12-4 and J is TRBJ2-7, with unresolved D. This CDR3 contains 14 residues. For the CDR3, the DNA is TGTGCCAGCAGTAGCCGGGTTAACCACAATGAGCAGTACTTT. Translating gives CASSSRVNHNEQYF.

This clonotype was seen more than once but under ten times. The genes are TRBV7-9 and TRBJ2-1; D call uncertain. The CDR3 has 16 residues. Germline CDR1 reads SEHNR; CDR2 reads FQNEAQ (reference sequence). V lost 6 bases, J lost 6 bases, and 21 bases lay in between. CDR3 protein: CASRPAAGPARNEQFF. In DNA form, the CDR3 reads TGTGCCAGCAGACCTGCCGCCGGGCCCGCACGCAATGAGCAGTTCTTC.

This clonotype occurred many times. The gene calls are TRBV5-6 and TRBJ1-2; no reliable D call. Germline CDR1 reads SGHDT; CDR2 reads YYEEEE. CDR3 length: 11 residues. V dropped 1 base and J dropped 6 bases, with 4 bases sitting between them. Written as DNA, the CDR3 is TGTGCCAGCAGCTTGAGACATGGCTACACCTTC. Protein product: CASSLRHGYTF.